Below are 9 T cell receptor beta chains sequenced from a single sample in a study of blood T cell repertoires in COVID-19. Profiling relied on immunoSEQ multiplex PCR, and the TCRdb table lists in-frame clones only, not all of them. The sample has 160,000 or so clones; 81% are singletons. The sample comprised peripheral blood. These TCRs come from a human donor in a cohort sampled during active COVID-19.

This rearrangement joins TRBV4-3 to TRBJ2-1; TRBD1 is a possible D gene (5 bases). The CDR3 runs to 13 residues. CDR1 LGHNA and CDR2 YSLEER come from the germline V gene. Trimming took off 4 bases at V and 4 bases at J, with 8 bases between the two ends. CDR3 amino acids: CASSLGAYNEQFF. The CDR3 coding sequence is TGCGCCAGCAGCCTAGGGGCATACAATGAGCAGTTCTTC.

The chain carries TRBV7-3 and TRBJ2-1; D not certain. Germline values: CDR1 SGHTA, CDR2 FQGTGA. This CDR3 contains 15 residues. Trimming shortened V by 1 base and J by 7 bases, and 14 bases separated the two germline ends. Written as DNA, the CDR3 is TGTGCCAGCAGCTTAAGTCAGCTAGTCTCGAATGAGCAGTTCTTC. Translated, it gives CASSLSQLVSNEQFF.

The chain is built from TRBV27 and TRBJ2-7; 12 bases align to TRBD2. The CDR3 runs 16 residues. Per the germline V gene, CDR1 is MNHEY and CDR2 is SMNVEV (reference sequence). Trimming took 4 bases from V and 2 from J; bases not matched to a gene: 6. CDR3 region: CASSSLAGGSPYEQYF. In nucleotides, the CDR3 is TGTGCCAGCAGTTCTCTAGCGGGAGGGAGCCCCTACGAGCAGTACTTC.

The chain has TRBV14 and TRBJ2-1, with no clear D. Deletions cut 0 bases from V and 0 bases from J, with 6 bases between. CDR1 is SGHDN and CDR2 is FVKESK in the germline V gene. The CDR3 totals 15 residues. The CDR3 reads CASSQEFRSYNEQFF. CDR3 nucleotide sequence: TGTGCCAGCAGCCAAGAGTTCCGCTCCTACAATGAGCAGTTCTTC.

The CDR3 protein is CAWDYSNQPQHF. The CDR3 coding sequence is TGTGCCTGGGATTATAGCAATCAGCCCCAGCATTTT. The rearrangement links TRBV30 to TRBJ1-5; D remains unclear. The CDR3 length is 12 residues. From germline, CDR1 is GTSNPN and CDR2 SVGIG (reference sequence). Deletions cut 5 bases from V and 0 bases from J, with 5 bases between.

V is TRBV27 and J is TRBJ1-1; D might be TRBD1 (6 bases). Germline V gene data show CDR1 as MNHEY and CDR2 as SMNVEV (reference sequence). CDR3 length: 14 residues. V was cut by 0 bases and J by 5 bases, with 10 bases left in between. As DNA, the CDR3 is TGTGCCAGCAGTTTATCCCGACAGGCGACTGAAGCTTTCTTT. Its protein is CASSLSRQATEAFF.

The rearrangement uses TRBV7-3 and TRBJ2-1; D possibly corresponds to TRBD2 (5 bases). Per the germline V gene, CDR1 is SGHTA and CDR2 is FQGTGA. This CDR3 comprises 16 residues. V was cut by 3 bases and J by 9 bases, with 21 bases left in between. The CDR3, as DNA: TGTGCCAGCAGCTTCCCTCTAGCCCCCGATGTGTGTGAGCAGTTCTTC. This gives the protein CASSFPLAPDVCEQFF.

The chain recombines TRBV18 with TRBJ2-3; 16 bases map to TRBD2. The CDR3 covers 16 residues. V was pared by 3 bases and J by 5 bases, with 2 bases of the junction left unmatched. CDR1 is KGHSH, CDR2 LQKENI, per germline. CDR3: CASSPGLAGGEDTQYF. CDR3 bases: TGTGCCAGCTCACCGGGACTAGCGGGAGGGGAAGATACGCAGTATTTT.

This clone occurred a few times. The chain links TRBV7-2 to TRBJ1-1; 7 positions agree with TRBD1. CDR1 SGHTA and CDR2 FQGNSA come from the germline V gene. CDR3 length equals 15 residues. V was clipped by 4 bases and J by 7 bases; unmatched bases: 12. The DNA of the CDR3 is TGTGCCAGCAGCTCCGCTAGACAGGGCGGAGGTGAAGCTTTCTTT. Protein sequence: CASSSARQGGGEAFF.